This TCR beta chain was obtained from a study of cytomegalovirus exposure and HLA in healthy donors listed by TCRdb under 2017. Regarding the study in general: According to an earlier analysis of a few hundred of the donors, some 170 million T cells yielded 117 million unique TCR beta sequences and about 300 Gb of sequence data. Using immunosequencing, the study profiled T cell repertoires from about 650 subjects and related those repertoires to cytomegalovirus serostatus. Among the roughly 400 genotyped donors, around 81% belonged to the genetic ancestry cluster associated with self-reported Caucasian donors. To study patterns of TCR occurrence, a later analysis re-analyzed previously published TCR beta repertoires from 700 or so donors and added high-resolution HLA genotyping. Donor age, sex, ethnicity and CMV serostatus were collected together with the repertoire data. HLA typing covered class I and class II loci at four-digit resolution. High-throughput TCR immunosequencing, statistical association of individual TCRs with disease status, and machine learning were combined to predict cytomegalovirus infection status. In a later genetic analysis, genome-wide SNP genotypes for about 65% of the roughly 670 donors were used, and that subset was treated as a discovery cohort. Five DR-DQ haplotypes were handled as single units for association and clustering because linkage in the cohort was strong. All discovery cohort repertoires had been generated using a single sequencing platform. On average, around 240,000 unique TCR beta nucleotide sequences were sequenced per donor among a few hundred genotyped donors of the cohort, with 15% to 20% of those sequences being non-productive. The aim of the study was to test whether cataloging public T cell receptors could identify signatures of past pathogen exposure. Typing coverage varied by locus: roughly 629-630 donors for A, B, C, DRB1 and DQB1; approximately 500 for DQA1; about 590 for DPA1; roughly 450 for DPB1. A separate validation cohort of 100 to 150 different subjects was used in addition to the approximately 700-subject first cohort. To decide whether each TCR beta V gene segment behaved as functional or pseudogenic, an earlier analysis of some 600 of the donors relied on high-throughput TCR beta sequencing. Approximately 310 gigabases of sequencing data and tens of millions of unique TCR sequences were included in an early release covering several hundred HLA-typed donors. The later analysis used no new phenotypic data to find candidate immune exposures, relying instead on TCR beta sequences and their occurrence across donors.

Libraries came from the immunoSEQ multiplex PCR assay. The multiplex PCR relied on a mix of 60 forward primers for TCR Vbeta segments and 13 reverse primers for TCR Jbeta segments. The CDR3 region of rearranged TCR beta genes was amplified from genomic DNA by a multiplex PCR assay. The amplified TCR beta libraries were sequenced on the Illumina HiSeq System as 87-base-pair reads. In the authors' own workflow: In a later analysis, 77 million or so unique TCR beta chains were counted across the approximately 620 repertoires, and roughly 9.9 million of these chains were shared by at least two donors. To remove PCR and sequencing errors, raw reads were error-corrected and collapsed into unique sequences using a nearest-neighbor algorithm that merged closely related sequences. CDR3 sequences were aligned to IMGT reference sequences to assign V, D and J gene segments. For a sequence to be retained, at least a six-nucleotide match to both a V gene segment and a J gene segment was required. A rearrangement was called productive if the CDR3 had no stop codons and remained in frame with V and J, and every other rearrangement was called non-productive. CDR3 was defined according to IMGT convention as the region running from the second conserved V-encoded cysteine to the conserved J-encoded phenylalanine. Sequences without an unambiguous match to a single V gene segment were excluded from the earlier analysis of about 640 of the donors. An earlier analysis of 500 to 600 of the donors classified V segments as functional when productive rearrangements were above 56.7% and as segregating when the standard deviation between donors was above 5%. A statistical classification framework was developed to diagnose cytomegalovirus status using the catalog of TCR beta chain sequences. In a later analysis, V and J genes were assigned by comparing TCR nucleotide sequences against IMGT/GENE-DB human TR gene sequences. Using the TCRdist pipeline, a later analysis assigned CDR3 sequences along with most-parsimonious VDJ recombination scenarios. In a later analysis, each TCR beta chain was defined by its CDR3 amino acid sequence together with its V-gene family, and reads without a unique V-gene family were excluded. To address suspected cross-contamination and a sequencing artifact, a later analysis removed a few hundred highly shared, low-generation-probability nucleotide sequences. In a later analysis, a clonal expansion index for each public chain was calculated from normalized within-repertoire ranks of inferred template counts. Generation probabilities in a later analysis came from a VDJ recombination model fitted to out-of-frame rearrangements, and those results were checked against IGoR. A later analysis scored TCR-TCR, TCR-HLA and TCR-CMV co-occurrence with hypergeometric tests, applying a repertoire-size bias correction to TCR pairs. To estimate false discovery rates, a later analysis permuted the HLA or CMV assignments 20 times. In a later analysis, co-occurring TCRs were grouped with DBSCAN, and TCRdist sequence similarity was added when clustering was performed within HLA-allele-positive subsets. Repertoires with fewer than 30,000 or more than 120,000 public chains, plus five repertoires with anomalous nucleotide sharing, were excluded from co-occurrence clustering. TCRdb took this table from immuneACCESS and kept in-frame rearrangements with V and J called. Such tables lack part of the clones; where checked against another copy, unresolved V genes explain under half of the gap, and the rest is unexplained. Clone size and V and J calls were adopted from that table, with D and trimming inferred from the DNA. Here the sample has some 200,000 clones; about 70% occur a single time. The ten top clones hold 2.5% to 3% of the sample.

Overall study outcomes, separate from this receptor: An earlier analysis of approximately 530 of the donors showed that most TCR beta V segments appeared in productive rearrangements either about 87% or about 30% of the time, which broadly matched IMGT annotations. At a false discovery rate of 0.05, a later analysis linked some 17,000 TCR beta sequences to specific HLA alleles. Because some donors lacked HLA typing at each locus, the association tests relied only on the typed subset. In both the original and validation cohorts, the classifier was reported to diagnose cytomegalovirus status with high specificity and sensitivity. According to a later analysis, TCR association rates differed among HLA loci, with DRB1 alleles showing the most associated TCRs and HLA-C alleles showing the fewest. The cohort was sequenced for TCR beta chains only, and without alpha or paired-chain data the features that could be detected were limited. Some 15 rarely observed V segments, including chromosome 9 orphons, were excluded from the earlier analysis of approximately 500 of the donors because counts were too low. Correlated functional status among segregating V segments might be attributable to linkage disequilibrium, but an unknown experimental factor could not be ruled out. Compared with the roughly 710-donor mean, donors in an Asian-associated ancestry cluster had fewer N-insertions in productive TCRs, according to a later genetic analysis. The only immune exposure information available for the cohort was CMV serostatus. Presence/absence analyses assumed roughly uniform sequencing depth across donors, an assumption that may not hold. A later analysis reported that several top co-occurrence clusters appeared linked to parvovirus B19, influenza, CMV and Epstein-Barr virus. In a later genetic analysis, a missense DCLRE1C variant was associated with V-gene and J-gene trimming of TCR beta chains, and the association was replicated in an independent cohort. A few of the identified cytomegalovirus-associated TCR beta chains were confirmed in vitro to be specific for cytomegalovirus antigens. Most CMV-associated TCR beta chains appeared to be HLA-restricted in a later analysis, and the HLA associations seemed to be driven largely by CMV exposure. When HLA alleles, especially DR and DQ, strongly co-occurred, TCR associations were difficult to assign to individual alleles. Across donors, most TCR sequences were observed very rarely, whereas some public TCRs were present in many individuals. A further reported finding was that TCR beta sequences accurately predicted the HLA-A and HLA-B alleles for most subjects in the first cohort. The authors suggested that the approach could potentially be extended to other disease states and immunological phenotypes. A group of highly shared sequence variants was considered likely to be a technical artifact of the sequencing pipeline. A later analysis found that HLA-associated TCR beta chains were more clonally expanded and had lower generation probabilities than equally common non-associated chains. Some IMGT-functional V segments, including TRBV6-2 and TRBV6-3, could not be distinguished by the 87-base-pair reads and were therefore excluded. The study gave a list of about 170 TCR beta chains associated with cytomegalovirus.

This clone was detected only once. Its antigen is not yet known. Per-base qualities were not stored, and no clone one base away is much larger. The cohort was made up of about 610 healthy bone marrow donors. At the time of sampling, all cohort members were nominally healthy, though unrecorded immune exposures were likely present. The donor was CMV seropositive and was included in the group of 290 or so seropositive cohort members. A peripheral blood sample was collected from each donor, and TCR beta sequencing was performed on peripheral blood mononuclear cells. The Qiagen DNeasy Blood Extraction Kit was used to extract genomic DNA from the blood cell samples. Trimming takes 5 bases off V and 5 bases off J; junction bases not matched to a gene: 2. CDR1 and CDR2 are drawn from the germline V gene: MNHEY, SVGAGI. The cysteine opens and the phenylalanine closes a CDR3 of 12 amino acids. Just CDR3 DNA is preserved here, 36 bases in frame from base 1.

The sequence was collected from a man aged 35 to 55 in good health and CMV-seropositive. Recombination joined TRBV6-5 with TRBJ1-2; 7 nucleotides in the junction match TRBD1. The sample was PBMCs. The DNA sequence is as follows: TGTGCCAGCAGTACAGGGGTGTATGGCTACACCTTC. Its protein product is CASSTGVYGYTF.